These 5 T cell receptor beta chains were all obtained from the same sample, sequenced in a study of Graves' ophthalmopathy and Graves' hyperthyroidism. CDR3 regions of TCR beta were amplified from RNA transcripts. An initial RT-PCR round employing HTBI primers preceded a second-round multiplex PCR. TCRdb analysed the multiplex PCR reads with MiXCR anew, one entry per CDR3 protein. Altogether about 24,000 distinct CDR3 sequences are present, 45% to 60% being singletons, with the ten largest covering 6% to 8%. Sequenced material: peripheral blood. The receptors shown here come from an adult woman with stable Graves' hyperthyroidism.

This clonotype was seen once. The gene calls are TRBV7-9 and TRBJ2-7; D is uncertain. The V end lost 5 bases, the J end lost 6 bases, and 11 bases lay between the germline ends. The CDR3 spans 12 residues. The V gene's germline CDR1 is SEHNR and CDR2 FQNEAQ (reference sequence). CDR3 sequence: CASSLGLVEQYF. In DNA form, the CDR3 reads TGTGCCAGCAGCCTCGGGTTGGTCGAGCAGTACTTC.

Comments on this clonotype: The CDR3 does not end in the conserved phenylalanine or tryptophan, so this is likely a read error. V gene TRBV30 combines with J gene TRBJ2-1; D uncertain. This CDR3 comprises 12 residues. From germline, CDR1 is GTSNPN and CDR2 SVGIG (reference sequence). CDR3 residues: CAWVGPYTEQFS. The CDR3 bases are TGTGCCTGGGTTGGACCCTACACTGAGCAGTTCTCC.

This clonotype was counted only a few times. This chain links TRBV7-8 with TRBJ2-1; TRBD1 matches at 7 bases. Germline V lookup: CDR1 SGHVS, CDR2 FQNEAQ. V shed 6 bases, J shed 8 bases, and the junction held 10 bases outside the gene matches. The CDR3 has 14 amino acids. This chain's CDR3 is CASRASTGFHEQFF. Here the CDR3 DNA reads TGTGCCAGCAGGGCTTCGACAGGGTTCCATGAGCAGTTCTTC.

Many counts were recorded for this clonotype. The chain carries TRBV5-7 and TRBJ2-7, with 7 positions matching TRBD1. TRBV5-7 is given ORF status, its function remaining uncertain. The CDR3 runs 13 residues. The V and J ends lost 6 bases and 8 bases, in that order; junction bases with no gene match: 11. The CDR3 reads CASIWRLGGQQYF. The CDR3 coding sequence is TGTGCCAGCATCTGGAGGTTAGGGGGCCAGCAGTACTTC.

The V and J genes are TRBV7-6 and TRBJ1-4; D is unresolved. V lost 4 bases and J 6 bases, leaving 9 bases between the germline ends. Looked up from germline, CDR1 is SGHVS and CDR2 is FNYEAQ. The CDR3 totals 13 residues. CDR3 sequence: CASSYSDHEKLFF. CDR3 sequence (DNA): TGTGCCAGCAGCTATAGCGATCATGAAAAACTGTTTTTT.